The 30 T cell receptor beta chains listed next were all sequenced from one sample in a study of shared clonotypes between healthy human individuals. Generated by immunoSEQ multiplex PCR, the TCRdb table keeps only in-frame clones and is missing some. The sample consists of a few million clones, approximately 94% of them appearing once. What was sequenced was naive CD4+ T cells sorted from blood. Indicated subset: CD45RA+ positively selected. All receptors derive from a man younger than 35 in good health.

The chain has TRBV27 and TRBJ1-6; D not certain. The germline V gene encodes CDR1 MNHEY and CDR2 SMNVEV (reference sequence). The CDR3 totals 13 residues. Trimming stripped 3 bases from V and 8 bases from J, with 8 bases between. The chain's CDR3 is CASSFRWDSPLHF. Written as DNA, the CDR3 is TGTGCCAGCAGTTTTAGGTGGGATTCACCCCTCCACTTT.

In nucleotides, the CDR3 is TGTGCCAGCACCCTTGTGAGGCAGGGAAACGAGCAGTACTTC. It yields the protein CASTLVRQGNEQYF. The gene calls are TRBV5-6 and TRBJ2-7, with D possibly being TRBD1 (5 bases). V gave up 6 bases and J gave up 5 bases, with 18 bases separating them. The CDR3 is 14 residues long. Germline V gene sequence: CDR1 SGHDT, CDR2 YYEEEE.

The chain recombines TRBV19 with TRBJ1-4; 7 bases are a match to TRBD1. Per germline, CDR1 LNHDA and CDR2 SQIVND (reference sequence). This CDR3 is 14 amino acids long. V was clipped by 5 bases and J by 12 bases; unmatched bases: 12. Here the CDR3 DNA reads TGTGCCAGTAGTCCTGGACAGGTTATCGGGGAACTGTTTTTT. Translation: CASSPGQVIGELFF.

J is TRBJ2-5 and V is TRBV18, with unresolved D. Germline lookup yields CDR1 KGHSH and CDR2 LQKENI. V lost 5 bases, J lost 5 bases, and 15 bases lay in between. CDR3 size: 14 residues. As DNA, the CDR3 is TGTGCCAGCTCAAGGCAGCTTGGGCAGGAGACCCAGTACTTC. Encoded protein: CASSRQLGQETQYF.

The chain carries TRBV11-3 and TRBJ2-3; 12 bases map to TRBD2. V was pared by 5 bases and J by 2 bases, with 14 bases of the junction left unmatched. Germline V gene lookup returns CDR1 SGHNT and CDR2 YENEEA. The CDR3 has 19 amino acids. CDR3 sequence (DNA): TGTGCCAGCAGCCCAGGTCAGCTAGCGGGAGGGTCTTTCACAGATACGCAGTATTTT. Translated, it gives CASSPGQLAGGSFTDTQYF.

The chain recombines TRBV6-1 with TRBJ1-5; D gene unclear. This CDR3 is built from 14 residues. CDR1 is MNHNS and CDR2 is SASEGT in the germline V gene. Deletions cut 6 bases from V and 6 bases from J, with 15 bases between. The CDR3 bases are TGTGCCAGCAGCTCCCTCCCGGCTGGTCAGCCCCAGCATTTT. Translation: CASSSLPAGQPQHF.

The chain employs TRBV5-1 and TRBJ1-2; D might be TRBD1 (5 bases). Germline V gives CDR1 SGHRS, CDR2 YFSETQ. This CDR3 is built from 18 residues. V lost 4 bases and J lost 3, with 25 bases in between. The CDR3, as DNA: TGCGCCAGCAGCACGATCGCGGGCGGCAGGGTACAGGACTATGGCTACACCTTC. Its protein is CASSTIAGGRVQDYGYTF.

This rearrangement joins TRBV5-1 to TRBJ2-7; the D gene could be TRBD1 or TRBD2 (5 bases each). V gave up 4 bases and J gave up 7 bases, with 18 bases separating them. CDR3 length equals 14 residues. CDR1 and CDR2 (germline): SGHRS, YFSETQ. CDR3 sequence (DNA): TGCGCCAGCAGCCCTGATCTGAGGGGCGGGGAGCAGTACTTC. The encoded protein is CASSPDLRGGEQYF.

This sequence joins TRBV4-1 and TRBJ1-2; D may be TRBD1 (5 bases). V was clipped by 5 bases and J by 2 bases, with 15 bases between them. The CDR3 totals 15 residues. Per germline, CDR1 MGHRA and CDR2 YSYEKL. CDR3 sequence reads: CASSLRSGINYGYTF. CDR3 nucleotides: TGCGCCAGCAGCTTACGGTCAGGGATAAACTATGGCTACACCTTC.

Turning to this clone: Additional DNA sequences in this sample encode the identical CDR3. V usage is TRBV27 and J usage is TRBJ2-7; the match to TRBD1 covers 10 bases. V was pared by 5 bases and J by 6 bases, with 7 bases of the junction left unmatched. Per the germline V gene, CDR1 is MNHEY and CDR2 is SMNVEV (reference sequence). The CDR3 is 14 amino acids. The chain's CDR3 is CASSAGQGLGEQYF. DNA of the CDR3: TGTGCCAGCAGTGCGGGACAGGGGCTCGGCGAGCAGTACTTC.

This clone was seen a few times. The chain joins TRBV7-2 to TRBJ2-5; TRBD2 is a possible D gene (6 bases). Germline V gene data show CDR1 as SGHTA and CDR2 as FQGNSA. This CDR3 is 17 amino acids long. The ends were cut back, 3 bases at V and 2 bases at J, with 19 bases in the middle. CDR3 in amino acids: CASSFAGREWRQETQYF. The CDR3 coding sequence is TGTGCCAGCAGCTTCGCTGGACGGGAGTGGAGGCAAGAGACCCAGTACTTC.

The J gene is TRBJ2-3, the V gene TRBV30; no definite D call. CDR1 GTSNPN and CDR2 SVGIG come from the germline V gene (reference sequence). This CDR3 comprises 12 residues. Between the trimmed V and J ends, which lost 4 bases and 2 bases, there was a span of 7 bases. This CDR3 is CAWIANTDTQYF. The CDR3 DNA reads TGTGCCTGGATAGCCAACACAGATACGCAGTATTTT.

As to this clone: At the DNA level, this CDR3 is encoded by other sequences in the same sample as well. This chain's CDR3 is CASSLGRYNEQFF. The CDR3, as DNA: TGTGCCAGCAGCTTGGGGAGGTACAATGAGCAGTTCTTC. The V call is TRBV7-2, the J call TRBJ2-1, with a tentative D call TRBD2 (6 bases). This CDR3 comprises 13 residues. In germline, CDR1 is SGHTA, CDR2 FQGNSA. The V end was cut by 3 bases, the J end by 4 bases, with 7 bases between.

CDR3 bases: TGTGCCAGCAGCGCAAATACCACAGATACGCAGTATTTT. It is translated as CASSANTTDTQYF. This chain joins TRBV13 and TRBJ2-3; D remains unclear. The CDR3 runs to 13 residues. Germline CDR1 and CDR2: PRHDT and FYEKMQ (reference sequence). The V and J ends lost 5 bases and 2 bases respectively, with 8 bases between them.

In the case of this clone: This specimen includes other DNA sequences encoding the same CDR3. This rearrangement joins TRBV2 to TRBJ1-1; D is uncertain. Germline lookup yields CDR1 SNHLY and CDR2 FYNNEI. V lost 7 bases and J lost 1, with 7 bases in between. The CDR3 runs to 12 residues. The CDR3 is CASTAGNTEAFF. CDR3 DNA: TGTGCCAGCACTGCCGGGAACACTGAAGCTTTCTTT.

V usage is TRBV5-1 and J usage is TRBJ2-3, with 9 bases fitting TRBD2. V lost 2 bases to trimming and J lost 0 bases; unmatched junction nucleotides: 4. CDR1 and CDR2 from the germline V gene are SGHRS and YFSETQ. This CDR3 has 16 amino acids. CDR3 protein: CASSFLAGESTDTQYF. CDR3 coding DNA: TGCGCCAGCAGCTTTTTAGCGGGGGAGAGCACAGATACGCAGTATTTT.

With respect to this clone: At the DNA level, this CDR3 is encoded by other sequences in the same sample as well. The CDR3 region is CASSLGGNEKLFF. CDR3 nucleotides: TGTGCCAGCAGCTTAGGTGGAAATGAAAAACTGTTTTTT. V is TRBV11-2 and J is TRBJ1-4; D remains ambiguous. The germline CDR1 and CDR2 sequences are SGHAT and FQNNGV. The V end lost 1 base, the J end lost 5 bases, and 5 bases lay between the germline ends. CDR3 length equals 13 residues.

The chain carries TRBV11-1 and TRBJ2-4; D gene uncertain. This CDR3 is 15 amino acids long. The V and J ends lost 4 bases and 5 bases respectively, with 15 bases between them. The germline gives CDR1 SGHAT, CDR2 FQDESV (reference sequence). CDR3 bases: TGTGCCAGCAGCTCGAATATCAAGAAGGAAAACATTCAGTACTTC. This sequence encodes CASSSNIKKENIQYF.

Only one count was recorded for this clone. This chain links TRBV27 with TRBJ2-7, with D tentatively TRBD1 or TRBD2 (5 bases each). CDR1 MNHEY and CDR2 SMNVEV come from the germline V gene (reference sequence). V was trimmed by 5 bases and J by 3 bases, leaving 14 bases between them. The CDR3 covers 14 residues. DNA for the CDR3: TGTGCCAGCAGTCCGGGACGGTACCTCTACGAGCAGTACTTC. The encoded protein is CASSPGRYLYEQYF.

The V call is TRBV9, the J call TRBJ2-3; D gene unclear. Looked up from germline, CDR1 is SGDLS and CDR2 is YYNGEE. This CDR3 spans 16 amino acids. The V end was cut by 0 bases, the J end by 0 bases, with 11 bases between. The DNA of the CDR3 is TGTGCCAGCAGCGTAGCTCAGACCGCTAGCACAGATACGCAGTATTTT. Encoded protein: CASSVAQTASTDTQYF.

The chain uses TRBV28 and TRBJ2-3; D remains unclear. This CDR3 is built from 14 residues. The germline CDR1 and CDR2 sequences are MDHEN and SYDVKM. Trimming removed 5 bases at V and 0 bases at J, with 9 bases between. CDR3 sequence: CASSIPDSTDTQYF. DNA for the CDR3: TGTGCCAGCAGTATCCCGGACAGCACAGATACGCAGTATTTT.

This chain joins TRBV10-2 and TRBJ2-5; D may be TRBD2 (7 bases). The ends were cut back, 7 bases at V and 4 bases at J, with 10 bases in the middle. This CDR3 region has 12 residues. The germline V gene has CDR1 WSHSY and CDR2 SAAADI. CDR3 region: CASTGGTETQYF. DNA of the CDR3: TGCGCCAGCACGGGGGGCACAGAGACCCAGTACTTC.

The chain carries TRBV5-4 and TRBJ2-5, with D possibly called TRBD1 or TRBD2 (5 bases each). This CDR3 contains 13 residues. Trimming left V 5 bases short and J 0 bases short, with 8 bases between. Germline lookup yields CDR1 SGHNT and CDR2 YYREEE (reference sequence). This chain's CDR3 is CASRPGHQETQYF. CDR3 nucleotide sequence: TGTGCCAGCAGGCCGGGACACCAAGAGACCCAGTACTTC.

This chain links TRBV7-2 with TRBJ2-7, with 11 bases fitting TRBD1. Germline CDR1 reads SGHTA; CDR2 reads FQGNSA. J gave up 5 bases and V 5 bases, and 5 bases lay outside the gene matches. The CDR3 is made up of 14 amino acids. CDR3: CASSTGQGVNEQYF. The CDR3 DNA reads as TGTGCCAGCAGCACGGGACAGGGGGTGAACGAGCAGTACTTC.

The V and J genes are TRBV7-2 and TRBJ1-5; no clear D gene. This CDR3 has 14 amino acids. Germline loops: CDR1 SGHTA, CDR2 FQGNSA. V was clipped by 1 base and J by 8 bases, with 12 bases between them. CDR3 coding DNA: TGTGCCAGCAGCTTAGGGGTGATAAATGAGCCCCAGCATTTT. Protein sequence: CASSLGVINEPQHF.

V usage is TRBV6-1 and J usage is TRBJ2-7, with unresolved D. V was trimmed by 7 bases and J by 2 bases, leaving 15 bases between them. The CDR3 runs 14 residues. Germline V lookup: CDR1 MNHNS, CDR2 SASEGT. As DNA, the CDR3 is TGTGCCAGCACTCTTAACCCGGACGCCTACGAGCAGTACTTC. Translation: CASTLNPDAYEQYF.

As regards this clone: Within the sample, other DNA sequences also encode this same CDR3. The V call is TRBV27, the J call TRBJ1-2, with no clear D. Germline V CDR1 and CDR2: MNHEY, SMNVEV (reference sequence). Trimming cost V 2 bases and J 6 bases, with 7 bases left between them. The CDR3 covers 12 residues. In DNA, the CDR3 is TGTGCCAGCAGTTTACGAGGAGATGGCTACACCTTC. As protein: CASSLRGDGYTF.

The V and J genes are TRBV7-2 and TRBJ1-6; TRBD1 matches at 8 bases. In germline, CDR1 is SGHTA, CDR2 FQGNSA. The length of the CDR3 is 16 residues. V was clipped by 1 base and J by 3 bases; unmatched bases: 2. The CDR3 is CASSLVQGVYNSPLHF. The CDR3 DNA sequence: TGTGCCAGCAGCTTAGTACAGGGGGTCTATAATTCACCCCTCCACTTT.

This sequence joins TRBV7-9 and TRBJ2-7; D possibly corresponds to TRBD2 (6 bases). The germline gives CDR1 SEHNR, CDR2 FQNEAQ (reference sequence). This CDR3 has 14 amino acids. Trimming left V 4 bases short and J 6 bases short, with 16 bases between. In nucleotides, the CDR3 is TGTGCCAGCAGCTCCCCCCGGGGACTCGGCGAGCAGTACTTC. It yields the protein CASSSPRGLGEQYF.

About this clone itself: A junction boundary mismatches the germline segment, possibly from a read error. The CDR3 loop is CASSDKGLAGAEETQYF. In DNA form, the CDR3 reads TGTGCTAGCAGCGATAAGGGACTAGCGGGAGCTGAAGAGACCCAGTACTTC. This chain connects TRBV7-7 to TRBJ2-5; TRBD2 aligns across 14 bases. This CDR3 is built from 17 residues. Germline V gives CDR1 SSHAT, CDR2 FNYEAQ (reference sequence).